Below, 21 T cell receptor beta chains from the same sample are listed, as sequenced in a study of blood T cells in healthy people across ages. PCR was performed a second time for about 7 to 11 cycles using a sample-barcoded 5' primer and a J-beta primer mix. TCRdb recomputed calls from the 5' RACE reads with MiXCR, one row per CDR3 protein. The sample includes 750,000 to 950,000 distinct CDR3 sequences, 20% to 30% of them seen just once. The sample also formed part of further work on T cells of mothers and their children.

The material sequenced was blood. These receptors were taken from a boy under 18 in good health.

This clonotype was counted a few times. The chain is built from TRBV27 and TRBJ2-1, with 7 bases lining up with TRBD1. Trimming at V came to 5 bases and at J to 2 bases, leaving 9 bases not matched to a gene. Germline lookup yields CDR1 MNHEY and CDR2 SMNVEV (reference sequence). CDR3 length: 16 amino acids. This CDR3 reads CASSPGTAKTYNEQFF. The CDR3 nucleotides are TGTGCCAGCAGTCCCGGGACAGCCAAAACCTACAATGAGCAGTTCTTC.

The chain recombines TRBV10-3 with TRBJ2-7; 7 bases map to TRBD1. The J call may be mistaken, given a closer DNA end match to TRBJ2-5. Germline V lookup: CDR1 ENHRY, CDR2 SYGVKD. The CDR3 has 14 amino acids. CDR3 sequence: CAISDSGGQETQYF. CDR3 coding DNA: TGTGCCATCAGTGATTCAGGGGGCCAAGAGACCCAGTACTTC.

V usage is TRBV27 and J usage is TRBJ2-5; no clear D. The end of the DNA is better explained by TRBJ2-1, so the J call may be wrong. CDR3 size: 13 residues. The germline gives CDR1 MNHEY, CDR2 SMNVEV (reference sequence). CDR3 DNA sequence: TGTGCCAGCAGCCCGGTCGGCCATAATGAGCAGTTCTTC. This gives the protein CASSPVGHNEQFF.

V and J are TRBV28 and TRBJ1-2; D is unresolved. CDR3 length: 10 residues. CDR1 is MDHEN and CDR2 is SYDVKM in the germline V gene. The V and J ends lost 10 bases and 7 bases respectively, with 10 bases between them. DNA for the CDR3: TGTGCCACTCAGCAGGTTGGCTACACCTTC. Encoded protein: CATQQVGYTF.

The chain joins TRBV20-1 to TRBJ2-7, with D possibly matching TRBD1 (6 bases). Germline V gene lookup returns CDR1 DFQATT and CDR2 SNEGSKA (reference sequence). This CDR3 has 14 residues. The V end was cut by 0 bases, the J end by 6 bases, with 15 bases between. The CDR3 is CSARDPGAGSEQYF. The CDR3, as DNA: TGCAGTGCTAGAGACCCAGGGGCTGGGTCCGAGCAGTACTTC.

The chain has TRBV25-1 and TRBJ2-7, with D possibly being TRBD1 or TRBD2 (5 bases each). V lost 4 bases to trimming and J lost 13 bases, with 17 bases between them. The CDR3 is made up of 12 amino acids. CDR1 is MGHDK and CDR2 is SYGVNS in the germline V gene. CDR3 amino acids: CASSGPGTHSYF. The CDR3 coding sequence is TGTGCCAGCAGTGGGCCCGGGACCCACTCATACTTC.

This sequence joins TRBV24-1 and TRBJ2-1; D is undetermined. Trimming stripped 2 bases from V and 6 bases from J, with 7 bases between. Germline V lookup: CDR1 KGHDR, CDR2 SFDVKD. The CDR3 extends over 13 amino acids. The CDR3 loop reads CATSDSGPNEQFF. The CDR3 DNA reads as TGTGCCACCAGTGATTCCGGTCCCAATGAGCAGTTCTTC.

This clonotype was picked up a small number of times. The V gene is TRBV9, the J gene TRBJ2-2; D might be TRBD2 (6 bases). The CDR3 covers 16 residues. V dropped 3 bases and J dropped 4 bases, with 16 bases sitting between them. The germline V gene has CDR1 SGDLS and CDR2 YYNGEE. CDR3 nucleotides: TGTGCCAGCAGCGCAAGCGTGGGGACTCCCACCGGGGAGCTGTTTTTT. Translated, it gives CASSASVGTPTGELFF.

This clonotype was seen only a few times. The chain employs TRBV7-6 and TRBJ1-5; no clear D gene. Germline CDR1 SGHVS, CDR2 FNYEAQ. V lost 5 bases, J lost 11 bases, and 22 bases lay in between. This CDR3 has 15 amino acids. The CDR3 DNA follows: TGTGCCAGCAGCCCTAATCAACAACTGGGTTGGGCCCAGCATTTT. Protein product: CASSPNQQLGWAQHF.

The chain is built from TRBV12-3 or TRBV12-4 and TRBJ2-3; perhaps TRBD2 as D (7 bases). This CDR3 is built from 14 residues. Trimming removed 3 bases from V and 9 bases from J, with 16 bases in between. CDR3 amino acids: CASSLRGGEGTQYF. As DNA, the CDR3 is TGTGCCAGCAGTTTGAGGGGGGGCGAGGGGACGCAGTATTTT.

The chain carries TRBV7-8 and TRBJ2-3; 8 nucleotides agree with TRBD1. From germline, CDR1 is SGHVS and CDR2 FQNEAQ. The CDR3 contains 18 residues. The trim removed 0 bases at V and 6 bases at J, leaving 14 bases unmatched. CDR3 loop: CASSLALTGAFRGDTQYF. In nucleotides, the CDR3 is TGTGCCAGCAGCTTAGCGCTGACAGGGGCCTTCCGGGGGGATACGCAGTATTTT.

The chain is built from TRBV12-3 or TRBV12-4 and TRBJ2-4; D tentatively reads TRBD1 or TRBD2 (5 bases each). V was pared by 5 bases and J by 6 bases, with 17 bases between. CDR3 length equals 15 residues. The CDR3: CASSLGAGEGNIQYF. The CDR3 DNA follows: TGTGCCAGCAGTCTAGGGGCGGGTGAGGGAAACATTCAGTACTTC.

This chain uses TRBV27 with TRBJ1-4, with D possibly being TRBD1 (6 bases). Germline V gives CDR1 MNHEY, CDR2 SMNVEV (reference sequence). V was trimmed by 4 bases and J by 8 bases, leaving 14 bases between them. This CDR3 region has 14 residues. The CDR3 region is CASSYGGSGEKLFF. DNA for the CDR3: TGTGCCAGCAGTTACGGGGGCTCCGGAGAAAAACTGTTTTTT.

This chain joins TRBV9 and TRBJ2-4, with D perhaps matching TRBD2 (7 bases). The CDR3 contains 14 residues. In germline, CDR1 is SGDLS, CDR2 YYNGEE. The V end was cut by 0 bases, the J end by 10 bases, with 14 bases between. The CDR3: CASSVGGGHRIQYF. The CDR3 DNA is TGTGCCAGCAGCGTAGGGGGGGGACACCGAATTCAGTACTTC.

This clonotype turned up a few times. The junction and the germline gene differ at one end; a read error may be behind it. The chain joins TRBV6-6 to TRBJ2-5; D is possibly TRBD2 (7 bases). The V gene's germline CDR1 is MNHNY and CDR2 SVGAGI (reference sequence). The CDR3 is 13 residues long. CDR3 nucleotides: TGTGCCAGCAGTTACAGAGGGGGGGGGGAGGGGCACTTC. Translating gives CASSYRGGGEGHF.

This CDR3 is CASSGGPDAPLHF. The CDR3, as DNA: TGTGCCAGCAGCGGGGGACCGGACGCACCCCTCCACTTT. The chain couples TRBV9 to TRBJ1-6, with a tentative D call TRBD1 (5 bases). The CDR3 runs 13 residues. Germline V gene data show CDR1 as SGDLS and CDR2 as YYNGEE. Trimming cost V 3 bases and J 11 bases, with 12 bases left between them.

The CDR3 sequence: CASSLLGGQKLFF. CDR3 coding DNA: TGCGCCAGCAGCCTCCTAGGGGGGCAAAAACTGTTTTTT. The chain employs TRBV4-1 and TRBJ1-4; D might be TRBD1 (6 bases). The CDR3 totals 13 residues. The germline gives CDR1 MGHRA, CDR2 YSYEKL. V was shortened by 4 bases and J by 9 bases, with 12 bases between the two germline ends.

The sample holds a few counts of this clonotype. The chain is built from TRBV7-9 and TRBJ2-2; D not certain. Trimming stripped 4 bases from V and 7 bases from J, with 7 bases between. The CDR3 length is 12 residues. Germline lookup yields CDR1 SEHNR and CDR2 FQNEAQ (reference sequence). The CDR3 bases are TGTGCCAGCAGCTCCTTCGGCGGGGAGCTGTTTTTT. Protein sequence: CASSSFGGELFF. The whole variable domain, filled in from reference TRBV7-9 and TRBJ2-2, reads DTGVSQNPRHKITKRGQNVTFRCDPISEHNRLYWYRQTLGQGPEFLTYFQNEAQLEKSRLLSDRFSAERPKGSFSTLEIQRTEQGDSAMYLCASSSFGGELFFGEGSRLTVL.

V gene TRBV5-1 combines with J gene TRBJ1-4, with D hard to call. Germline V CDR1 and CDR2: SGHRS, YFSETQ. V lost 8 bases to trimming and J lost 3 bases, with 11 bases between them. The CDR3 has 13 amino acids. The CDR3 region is CASTEDANEKLFF. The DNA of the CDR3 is TGCGCCAGTACGGAAGATGCTAATGAAAAACTGTTTTTT.

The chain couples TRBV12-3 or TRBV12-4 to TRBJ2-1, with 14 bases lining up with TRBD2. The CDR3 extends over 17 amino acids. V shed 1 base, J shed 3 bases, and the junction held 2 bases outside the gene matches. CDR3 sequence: CASSLGGTSGGYNEQFF. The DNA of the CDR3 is TGTGCCAGCAGTTTAGGGGGGACTAGCGGGGGCTACAATGAGCAGTTCTTC.

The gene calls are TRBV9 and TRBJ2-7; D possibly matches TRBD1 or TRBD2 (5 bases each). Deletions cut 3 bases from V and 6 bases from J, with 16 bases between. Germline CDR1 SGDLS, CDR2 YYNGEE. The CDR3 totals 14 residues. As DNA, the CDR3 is TGTGCCAGCAGCGATGGGACCCCGGCGAGCGAGCAGTACTTC. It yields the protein CASSDGTPASEQYF.